This T cell receptor beta chain was recovered during a study of cytomegalovirus exposure and HLA in healthy donors. Overall study: Earlier results showed roughly 110 million unique TCR beta sequences derived from some 190 million T cells.

Germline CDR1 and CDR2: PRHDT and FYEKMQ (reference sequence). This CDR3 has 13 residues. V shed 5 bases and J shed 9 bases, with 17 bases lying between them. As to this clone: Its antigen is as yet unknown.

The PCR made use of 60 Vbeta and 13 Jbeta primers. As processed by the authors: It was a later analysis that counted 79 million or so unique TCR beta chains, of which 9.5 million to 14 million were shared. Clones were sequenced by immunoSEQ multiplex PCR, and TCRdb holds only the in-frame ones, with some missing. The V and J calls and clone size come from that table; D and trimming were worked out from the DNA. This sample's clone table lists 150,000 or so clones. General study points: One variant, a missense change in DCLRE1C, was linked in a later analysis to TCR beta V- and J-gene trimming.

The origin of this receptor is a woman aged 45-65 years in good health and CMV-seronegative. The rearrangement uses TRBV13 and TRBJ2-7, with D perhaps TRBD2 (6 bases). The sample comprised PBMCs. The CDR3 nucleotides read TGTGCCAGCAGCGGGACTTTCACATTAGGGCAGTACTTC. Its protein product is CASSGTFTLGQYF.